Included here is one TCR beta chain sequence, with context. Its cognate antigen is unknown. The length of the CDR3 is 18 residues. The V end was cut by 5 bases, the J end by 2 bases, with 22 bases between. Germline V lookup: CDR1 SGHNT, CDR2 YENEEA. The data belong to a study of cytomegalovirus exposure and HLA in healthy donors. Study-wide results and limits: A later analysis reportedly identified an Asian-associated ancestry cluster as carrying fewer N-insertions than the roughly 700-donor mean. Judged likely to be a sequencing artifact was a cluster of highly shared sequence variants.

Primers included in the PCR were 60 Vbeta and 13 Jbeta primers. Some clones are missing from TCRdb's copy, which holds only in-frame ones; the method was immunoSEQ multiplex PCR. The sample lists 110,000 to 150,000 clones, 75% occurring once. The material sequenced was PBMCs. The chain links TRBV11-3 to TRBJ2-1; a weak D match, TRBD2 (7 bases). The source of this sequence is a man under 40 in good health and CMV-seronegative. The CDR3 DNA sequence: TGTGCCAGCAGCCCCATCCTCGGGGGGCAGGGCACCTACAATGAGCAGTTCTTC. Translating it yields CASSPILGGQGTYNEQFF.